This TCR beta chain derives from a study of blood T cell repertoires in COVID-19. Overall study context: Whether acute or convalescent, the COVID-19 samples came from the United States, Italy and Spain. T cells, B-cell-depleted T cells, or PBMCs supplied cDNA or gDNA.

The authors' processing: Amplification from reference gene primers served as the basis for estimated nucleated cell counts. Clones were read by immunoSEQ multiplex PCR, and TCRdb kept only the in-frame ones, dropping some. V and J calls and clone size follow that table, whereas D and trimming were derived from the DNA. This table has 85,000 to 90,000 clones, approximately 86% appearing once. Trimming took 4 bases from V and 9 from J; bases not matched to a gene: 16. This CDR3 contains 15 residues. CDR1 and CDR2 (germline): SGHDT, YYEEEE. This clone has a handful of counts. The TCR was taken from a man older than 75 with active or convalescent COVID-19. Sequencing was done on a sample of peripheral blood. The rearrangement links TRBV5-6 to TRBJ2-7, with 7 nucleotides matching TRBD1. DNA for the CDR3: TGTGCCAGCAGCGACTCCGTGAGGGGGCGAACCATGCAGTACTTC. It translates to CASSDSVRGRTMQYF.